This T cell receptor (beta chain) was captured in a study of blood T cell repertoires in COVID-19. The CDR3 consists of 14 residues. The germline gives CDR1 MGHDK, CDR2 SYGVNS. V shed 7 bases and J shed 6 bases, with 18 bases lying between them. In this sample, this clone turned up many times. Using immunoSEQ multiplex PCR, the repertoire was profiled, and TCRdb retains in-frame clones only, with some absent. This sample yields roughly 220,000 clones, of which around 86% are seen a single time; around 8% belongs to the top ten. The V gene is TRBV25-1, the J gene TRBJ2-5, with D perhaps TRBD2 (5 bases). Specimen: peripheral blood. The source is a woman of 80 years or more with COVID-19, enrolled during active disease. Here the CDR3 reads CASTTPGLTKTQYF. CDR3 nucleotides: TGTGCCAGCACTACCCCCGGACTCACAAAGACCCAGTACTTC.